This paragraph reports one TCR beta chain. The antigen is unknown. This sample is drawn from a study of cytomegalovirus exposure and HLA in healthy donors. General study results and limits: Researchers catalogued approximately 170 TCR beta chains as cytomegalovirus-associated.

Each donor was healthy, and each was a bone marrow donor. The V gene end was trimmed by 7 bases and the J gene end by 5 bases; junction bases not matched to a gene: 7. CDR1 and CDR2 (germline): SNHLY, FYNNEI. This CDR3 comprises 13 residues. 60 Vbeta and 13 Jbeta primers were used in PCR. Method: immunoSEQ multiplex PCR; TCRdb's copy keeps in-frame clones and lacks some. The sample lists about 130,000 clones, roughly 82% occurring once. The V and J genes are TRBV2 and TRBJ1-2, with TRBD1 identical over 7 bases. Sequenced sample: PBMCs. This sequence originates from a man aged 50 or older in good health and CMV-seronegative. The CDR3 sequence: CASKNAGGYGYTF. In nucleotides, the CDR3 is TGTGCCAGCAAGAACGCAGGGGGTTATGGCTACACCTTC.